Below, one T cell receptor beta chain is given with its context. Its cognate antigen is unknown. The assay was immunoSEQ multiplex PCR, and TCRdb's table has in-frame clones only and misses some. The sample comprises 40,000 or so clones, around 86% of which are singletons, and roughly 4% rests with the top ten. This specimen belongs to a study of graft-versus-host responses after intestinal transplantation. Study-level points and caveats: Individuals carrying graft-donor T cell macrochimerism showed high graft-versus-host to host-versus-graft clonal ratios in allografts. Early HvG declines after transplant were associated with peak circulating GvH clone levels. Investigators detected GvH clones in recipient marrow, with some emerging earlier in ileum or blood.

The CDR3 runs 17 residues. V dropped 3 bases and J dropped 2 bases, with 20 bases sitting between them. Germline V gene data show CDR1 as SNHLY and CDR2 as FYNNEI. The material sequenced was PBMCs, taken 1070 days after transplant. The sequence was obtained from a human patient who received an intestinal transplant, so some T cells may come from the graft donor. J is TRBJ2-7 and V is TRBV2, with D perhaps TRBD1 (5 bases). The CDR3 bases are TGTGCCAGCAGTGATCCCGGGCCTGGGGCCTACACCTACGAGCAGTACTTC. Translation gives CASSDPGPGAYTYEQYF. The complete variable domain, with remaining parts taken from reference TRBV2 and TRBJ2-7, reads EPEVTQTPSHQVTQMGQEVILRCVPISNHLYFYWYRQILGQKVEFLVSFYNNEISEKSEIFDDQFSVERPDGSNFTLKIRSTKLEDSAMYFCASSDPGPGAYTYEQYFGPGTRLTVT.